This T cell receptor beta chain was sequenced during a study of OX40 agonist ivuxolimab in advanced cancers. J was trimmed by 7 bases and V by 3 bases; bases with no gene match: 12. CDR3 size: 16 residues. CDR1 SGHNT and CDR2 YYREEE come from the germline V gene (reference sequence). Produced via immunoSEQ multiplex PCR; TCRdb's table is partial and in-frame only. The sample has roughly 70,000 clones; approximately 86% are singletons. With baseline, cycle 4 day 1, and cycle 7 day 1 as timepoints, blood was sampled. This TCR came from an adult with an advanced solid tumor such as melanoma, head and neck, liver or kidney cancer. The sample was CD4+ or CD8+ T cells sorted from blood, taken in a trial of the OX40 agonist ivuxolimab. The chain recombines TRBV5-4 with TRBJ2-1; TRBD2 matches 8 bases. The CDR3: CASSSGGAGAKNEQFF. Written as DNA, the CDR3 is TGTGCCAGCAGCTCCGGAGGAGCGGGAGCAAAGAATGAGCAGTTCTTC.